A single sample gave rise to the 19 T cell receptor beta chains below, sequenced in a study of T cell responses to AZD1222 COVID-19 vaccine (dated by TCRdb to about 2021). This specimen's time point label, interpreted: about 28 days (+/-7) after the second vaccine dose. Library generation was performed with the immunoSEQ multiplex PCR assay. What TCRdb holds here is the immuneACCESS table cut down to in-frame rearrangements. Part of the clones is not present; checked against another copy, under half of the missing clones reflect an unresolved V gene, and the others are unexplained. The sample table contains over 80,000 clones; only one count was recorded for just over 90% of them. Around 8.6% of the sample is in the top ten clones. Sequencing was performed on peripheral blood, taken 28 days after the second AZD1222 dose. These TCRs come from an adult who received the AZD1222 COVID-19 vaccine.

The V call is TRBV7-9, the J call TRBJ1-6; unclear D gene. CDR1 and CDR2 from the germline V gene are SEHNR and FQNEAQ (reference sequence). Trimming stripped 1 base from V and 8 bases from J, with 3 bases between. The CDR3 runs 12 residues. As DNA, the CDR3 is TGTGCCAGCAGCTTAGGGTATTCACCCCTCCACTTT. Amino acids: CASSLGYSPLHF.

The chain uses TRBV27 and TRBJ1-4; 8 positions match TRBD1. This CDR3 has 13 amino acids. Germline trimming cut 9 bases from V and 7 bases from J; bases unmatched to any gene: 7. Germline V CDR1 and CDR2: MNHEY, SMNVEV (reference sequence). CDR3 DNA sequence: TGTGCCAGGCCGGACAGGGACCCTGAAAAACTGTTTTTT. This codes for CARPDRDPEKLFF.

CDR3 in amino acids: CASSLGGIEQFF. The CDR3 DNA sequence: TGTGCCAGCAGTTTAGGGGGGATTGAGCAGTTCTTC. The chain combines TRBV27 with TRBJ2-1; the D gene is possibly TRBD2 (6 bases). Trimming took 2 bases from V and 9 from J, leaving 8 bases between them. Germline V CDR1 and CDR2: MNHEY, SMNVEV (reference sequence). The CDR3 length is 12 residues.

The chain is built from TRBV2 and TRBJ1-1, with 7 nucleotides matching TRBD1. This CDR3 has 14 residues. V was pared by 6 bases and J by 4 bases, with 8 bases of the junction left unmatched. Germline V CDR1 and CDR2: SNHLY, FYNNEI. This CDR3 is CASSPRQGSTEAFF. The DNA of the CDR3 is TGTGCCAGCAGCCCCAGACAGGGATCCACTGAAGCTTTCTTT.

This sequence joins TRBV5-1 and TRBJ2-5; 10 bases agree with TRBD2. Germline trimming cut 2 bases from V and 3 bases from J; bases unmatched to any gene: 4. Germline values: CDR1 SGHRS, CDR2 YFSETQ. This CDR3 spans 15 amino acids. CDR3 protein: CASSLGLAEEETQYF. CDR3 DNA: TGCGCCAGCAGCTTAGGACTAGCGGAAGAAGAGACCCAGTACTTC. The full variable domain, completed using reference TRBV5-1 and TRBJ2-5, is KAGVTQTPRYLIKTRGQQVTLSCSPISGHRSVSWYQQTPGQGLQFLFEYFSETQRNKGNFPGRFSGRQFSNSRSEMNVSTLELGDSALYLCASSLGLAEEETQYFGPGTRLLVL.

V usage is TRBV9 and J usage is TRBJ2-1; 14 bases are a match to TRBD2. CDR3 length equals 16 residues. The V gene end was trimmed by 4 bases and the J gene end by 8 bases; junction bases not matched to a gene: 8. Per germline, CDR1 SGDLS and CDR2 YYNGEE. The CDR3 reads CASSPPGLAGEHEQFF. CDR3 nucleotides: TGTGCCAGCAGCCCGCCGGGACTAGCGGGAGAGCATGAGCAGTTCTTC.

The rearrangement links TRBV5-1 to TRBJ2-5; 9 nucleotides match TRBD2. Trimming took 5 bases from V and 4 from J; bases not matched to a gene: 9. The germline V gene has CDR1 SGHRS and CDR2 YFSETQ. The CDR3 has 15 amino acids. This chain's CDR3 is CASSKIAGEGETQYF. The CDR3, as DNA: TGCGCCAGCAGTAAGATAGCGGGAGAAGGAGAGACCCAGTACTTC.

A note on this clone: Other DNA variants within this sample encode the same CDR3. The chain joins TRBV9 to TRBJ2-7, with 9 positions matching TRBD1. CDR1 is SGDLS, CDR2 YYNGEE, per germline. Trimming at V came to 0 bases and at J to 6 bases, leaving 13 bases not matched to a gene. The CDR3 has 17 residues. CDR3 sequence: CASSVGISADRGGEQYF. CDR3 in DNA: TGTGCCAGCAGCGTAGGGATTTCGGCGGACAGGGGAGGCGAGCAGTACTTC.

The chain recombines TRBV15 with TRBJ2-7; possibly TRBD1 or TRBD2 for D (5 bases each). Trimming shortened V by 1 base and J by 1 base, and 14 bases separated the two germline ends. Per the germline V gene, CDR1 is LNHNV and CDR2 is YYDKDF (reference sequence). The CDR3 runs 16 residues. As DNA, the CDR3 is TGTGCCACCAGCAGAGGTGGGTCGAGGGGTTCCTACGAGCAGTACTTC. Its translation is CATSRGGSRGSYEQYF.

This sequence joins TRBV27 and TRBJ2-7; TRBD2 aligns across 11 bases. Per germline, CDR1 MNHEY and CDR2 SMNVEV (reference sequence). Trimming at V came to 4 bases and at J to 0 bases, leaving 2 bases not matched to a gene. The CDR3 has 15 residues. The CDR3 is CASSSGTSGSYEQYF. DNA for the CDR3: TGTGCCAGCAGTTCAGGGACTAGCGGCTCCTACGAGCAGTACTTC.

This chain links TRBV6-5 with TRBJ2-5, with D tentatively TRBD1 (6 bases). The V gene's germline CDR1 is MNHEY and CDR2 SVGAGI. Trimming took 6 bases from V and 4 from J, leaving 12 bases between them. This CDR3 contains 13 residues. The CDR3 DNA reads as TGTGCCAGCAGGGGGACATACGTAGAGACCCAGTACTTC. This encodes CASRGTYVETQYF.

The chain recombines TRBV6-2 or TRBV6-3 with TRBJ2-5, with 9 bases fitting TRBD1. V gave up 4 bases and J gave up 4 bases; unmatched junction bases: 4. Germline V gene data show CDR1 as MNHEY and CDR2 as SVGEGT. The CDR3 totals 14 residues. The CDR3 bases are TGTGCCAGCAGTTCGGGGACAGGGCGAGAGACCCAGTACTTC. It yields the protein CASSSGTGRETQYF.

V is TRBV7-9 and J is TRBJ1-4, with D maybe TRBD1 (6 bases). This CDR3 has 15 residues. Trimming cost V 3 bases and J 8 bases, with 16 bases left between them. From germline, CDR1 is SEHNR and CDR2 FQNEAQ (reference sequence). CDR3 sequence: CASSLGTGLGEKLFF. The CDR3, as DNA: TGTGCCAGCAGCTTGGGAACAGGGTTGGGGGAAAAACTGTTTTTT.

In regard to this clone: An end of the junction differs from the germline gene, which may be a read error. This chain links TRBV27 with TRBJ2-7, with D possibly matching TRBD1 (6 bases). CDR3 length: 14 amino acids. The germline V gene encodes CDR1 MNHEY and CDR2 SMNVEV (reference sequence). Written as DNA, the CDR3 is TGTGTCAGCAGTTTAACAGGGTTAAACTACGAGCAGTACTTC. This gives the protein CVSSLTGLNYEQYF.

The chain employs TRBV28 and TRBJ1-2, with D maybe TRBD1 (5 bases). The CDR3 runs 13 residues. V lost 3 bases and J 6 bases, leaving 11 bases between the germline ends. CDR1 is MDHEN, CDR2 SYDVKM, per germline. The CDR3, as DNA: TGTGCCAGCAGTTTTCCAGGGACTAATGGCTACACCTTC. Protein: CASSFPGTNGYTF.

The rearrangement joins TRBV15 to TRBJ1-5, with no clear D. V shed 4 bases and J shed 6 bases, with 13 bases lying between them. There are 14 residues in the CDR3. Germline V gives CDR1 LNHNV, CDR2 YYDKDF (reference sequence). Here the CDR3 DNA reads TGTGCCACCAGCACCCCCCCGTGGAGTCAGCCCCAGCATTTT. This translates into CATSTPPWSQPQHF.

This rearrangement joins TRBV18 to TRBJ2-2; D remains unclear. Germline V gene lookup returns CDR1 KGHSH and CDR2 LQKENI. The V end was cut by 6 bases, the J end by 6 bases, with 5 bases between. The CDR3 has 11 residues. The CDR3 loop is CASSDAGELFF. CDR3 bases: TGTGCCAGCTCCGACGCCGGGGAGCTGTTTTTT.

The genes are TRBV19 and TRBJ2-1, with 12 nucleotides matching TRBD2. CDR1 LNHDA and CDR2 SQIVND come from the germline V gene (reference sequence). The CDR3 covers 15 residues. Trimming at V came to 5 bases and at J to 7 bases, leaving 6 bases not matched to a gene. The CDR3 nucleotides read TGTGCCAGTAGTCTCGGACTAGCGGGGATAAATGAGCAGTTCTTC. Its protein product is CASSLGLAGINEQFF.

The rearrangement uses TRBV6-5 and TRBJ2-7; D might be TRBD1 or TRBD2, each matching 5 bases. Germline loops: CDR1 MNHEY, CDR2 SVGAGI. The CDR3 totals 14 residues. The V end was cut by 6 bases, the J end by 2 bases, with 14 bases between. CDR3 sequence: CASRSGRSTYEQYF. DNA for the CDR3: TGTGCCAGCAGATCGGGACGGTCAACCTACGAGCAGTACTTC.